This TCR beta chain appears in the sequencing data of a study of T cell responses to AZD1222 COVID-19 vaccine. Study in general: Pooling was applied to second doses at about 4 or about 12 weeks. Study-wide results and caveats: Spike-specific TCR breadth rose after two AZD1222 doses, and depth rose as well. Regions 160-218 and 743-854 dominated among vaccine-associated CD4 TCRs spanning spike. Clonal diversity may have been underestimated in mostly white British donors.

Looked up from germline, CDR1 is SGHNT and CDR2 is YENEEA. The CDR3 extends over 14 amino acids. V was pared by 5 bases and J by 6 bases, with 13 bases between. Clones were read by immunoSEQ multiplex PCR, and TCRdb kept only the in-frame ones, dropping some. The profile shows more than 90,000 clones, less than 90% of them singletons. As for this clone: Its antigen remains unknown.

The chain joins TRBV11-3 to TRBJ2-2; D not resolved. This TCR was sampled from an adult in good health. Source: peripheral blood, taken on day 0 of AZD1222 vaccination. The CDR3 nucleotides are TGTGCCAGCAGCGTAAACCGCGGCGCCGGGGAGCTGTTTTTT. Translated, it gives CASSVNRGAGELFF.